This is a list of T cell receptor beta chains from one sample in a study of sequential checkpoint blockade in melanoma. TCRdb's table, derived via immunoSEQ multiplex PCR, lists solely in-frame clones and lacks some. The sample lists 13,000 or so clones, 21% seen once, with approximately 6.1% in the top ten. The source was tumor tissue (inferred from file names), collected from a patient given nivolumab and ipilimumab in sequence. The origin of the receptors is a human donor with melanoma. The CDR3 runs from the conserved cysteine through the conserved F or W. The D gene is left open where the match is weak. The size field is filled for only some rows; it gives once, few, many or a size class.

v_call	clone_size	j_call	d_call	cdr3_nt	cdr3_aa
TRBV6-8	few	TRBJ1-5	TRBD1	TGTGCCAGCATGGACAGGGTTATCAATCAGCCCCAGCATTTT	CASMDRVINQPQHF
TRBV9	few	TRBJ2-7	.	TGTGCCAGCAGCGTAGTCTGGGCGGCGGGATCGGACGAGCAGTACTTC	CASSVVWAAGSDEQYF
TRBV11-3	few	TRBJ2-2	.	TGTGCCAGCAGCCTCCGGTCGGGCGGGTCCAACACCGGGGAGCTGTTTTTT	CASSLRSGGSNTGELFF
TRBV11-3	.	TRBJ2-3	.	TGTGCCAGCAGCTTCCTCGTGAGGGGACGCACAGATACGCAGTATTTT	CASSFLVRGRTDTQYF
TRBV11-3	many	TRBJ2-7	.	TGTGCCAGCAGCTTAGTTGGCGGGGTTGGGTCCTACGAGCAGTACTTC	CASSLVGGVGSYEQYF
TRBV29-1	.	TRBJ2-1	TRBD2	TGCAGCGGGGGGAGGGCTCACGGGAATGAGCAGTTCTTC	CSGGRAHGNEQFF
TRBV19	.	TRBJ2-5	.	TGTGCCAGTAGTATGGTTGGGGGAGAGACCCAGTACTTC	CASSMVGGETQYF
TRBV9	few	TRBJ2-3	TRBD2	TGTGCCAGCAGCGTAGGGGGAGGGAGGTCTCCAGATACGCAGTATTTT	CASSVGGGRSPDTQYF
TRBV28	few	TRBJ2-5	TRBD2	TGTGCCAGCCAAACTAGCGGGCGGCAAGAGACCCAGTACTTC	CASQTSGRQETQYF
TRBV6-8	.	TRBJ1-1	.	TGTGCCAGCAGGGACGGGGGCACTGAAGCTTTCTTT	CASRDGGTEAFF
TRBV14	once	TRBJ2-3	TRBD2	TGTGCCAGCAGCCAAGATTCGTTGGCGCCTAGCGGAGGGACAGATACGCAGTATTTT	CASSQDSLAPSGGTDTQYF
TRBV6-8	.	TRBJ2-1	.	TGTGCCAGCAGTTGGGGGGTTGGGGCTTACAATGAGCAGTTCTTC	CASSWGVGAYNEQFF
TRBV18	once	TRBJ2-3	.	TGTGCCAGCTCACCACGCCAGGGGATAGATACGCAGTATTTT	CASSPRQGIDTQYF
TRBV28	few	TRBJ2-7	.	TGTGCCAGCAGTTTACCGCATAGTCGGGAGCAGTACTTC	CASSLPHSREQYF
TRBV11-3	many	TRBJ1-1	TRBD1	TGTGCCAGCAGCCTTACAGGGGGCTTGAACACTGAAGCTTTCTTT	CASSLTGGLNTEAFF
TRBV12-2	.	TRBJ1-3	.	TGTGCCTCCGGGACAGACTACTCTGGAAACACCATATATTTT	CASGTDYSGNTIYF
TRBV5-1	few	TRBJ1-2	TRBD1	TGCGCCAGCAGCCAGGTTTCGACAGGGAATGGCTACACCTTC	CASSQVSTGNGYTF
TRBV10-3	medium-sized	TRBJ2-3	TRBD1	TGTGCCATCAGTGAGTCACAGGGGCCTATGGATACGCAGTATTTT	CAISESQGPMDTQYF
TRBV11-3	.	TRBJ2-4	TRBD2	TGTGCCAGCAGCTTACCAGCGGGAGTAAAAAACATTCAGTACTTC	CASSLPAGVKNIQYF
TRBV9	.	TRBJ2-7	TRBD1	TGTGCCAGCAGCGTAGACAGGGGGCAGCAGTACTTC	CASSVDRGQQYF
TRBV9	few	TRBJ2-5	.	TGTGCCAGCAGCAGGAGGGGGGGCGAAGAGACCCAGTACTTC	CASSRRGGEETQYF
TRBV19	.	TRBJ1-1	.	TGTGCCAGTGCGCTGGGGACTGAAGCTTTCTTT	CASALGTEAFF
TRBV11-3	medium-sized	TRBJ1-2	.	TGTGCCAGCAGCTCCGGGACGGCCTTCGCGCGGGGCTACACCTTC	CASSSGTAFARGYTF
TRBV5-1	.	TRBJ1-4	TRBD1	TGCGCCAGCAGCTTGGAAGGGGACAGTGTTGAAAAACTGTTTTTT	CASSLEGDSVEKLFF
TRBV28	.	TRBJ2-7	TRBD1	TGTGCCAGCGCCCTGGGACAGAACTACGAGCAGTACTTC	CASALGQNYEQYF
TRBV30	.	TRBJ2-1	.	TGTGCCCAAAAAGAGAGCGGTTTCAATGAGCAGTTCTTC	CAQKESGFNEQFF
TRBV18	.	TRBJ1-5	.	TGTGCCAGCTCACCACAGGAGAGCAATCAGCCCCAGCATTTT	CASSPQESNQPQHF
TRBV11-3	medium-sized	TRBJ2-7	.	TGTGCCAGCAGCTTATCAGATCAGGGCCCCTACGAGCAGTACTTC	CASSLSDQGPYEQYF
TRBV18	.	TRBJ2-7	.	TGTGCCAGCTCACCGTCAGGGGACGAGCAGTACTTC	CASSPSGDEQYF
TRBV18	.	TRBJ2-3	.	TGTGCCAGCTCACCAGGTTATACAGATACGCAGTATTTT	CASSPGYTDTQYF
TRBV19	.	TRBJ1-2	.	TGTGCCACCCTTCCCGGGGCTCCTAACTATGGCTACACCTTC	CATLPGAPNYGYTF
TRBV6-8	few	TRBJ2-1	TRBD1	TGTGCCAGCAACCCCGGGACAGGACACAATGAGCAGTTCTTC	CASNPGTGHNEQFF
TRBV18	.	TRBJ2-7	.	TGTGCCAGCTCACCACGATATAGTTCCTACGAGCAGTACTTC	CASSPRYSSYEQYF
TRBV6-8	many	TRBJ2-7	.	TGTGCCAGCAGTTACTCGATGGGAACCTACGAGCAGTACTTC	CASSYSMGTYEQYF
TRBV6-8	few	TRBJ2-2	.	TGTGCCAGCAGTTACTCCGGTCTGCGATATACCGGGGAGCTGTTTTTT	CASSYSGLRYTGELFF